This is a list of T cell receptor beta chains from one sample in a study of CD8 T cells in ankylosing spondylitis. TCRdb fed the 5' RACE reads into MiXCR, producing one record per CDR3 protein. The sample contains 250,000 to 300,000 distinct CDR3 sequences, about 19% of which appear only once. Sample: blood, either unsorted or a sorted T cell fraction (not recorded which). These TCRs come from a male donor with ankylosing spondylitis or in good health (not recorded which). The CDR3 runs from the conserved cysteine through the conserved F or W. The D gene is left open where the match is weak. Some rows mark clone size as missing; the rest say once, few, many or name a class of expanded clone.

>NA|TRBV2|TRBJ1-5|few
CASSLDQAGNQPQHF
TGTGCCAGCAGTTTGGACCAGGCGGGCAATCAGCCCCAGCATTTT
>NA|TRBV5-6|TRBJ1-2|NA
CASSPGLPGSGYTF
TGTGCCAGCAGCCCCGGGCTTCCCGGGTCCGGCTACACCTTC
>TRBD2|TRBV12-3/TRBV12-4|TRBJ2-3|NA
CASSLRTSGARTDTQYF
TGTGCCAGCAGTCTAAGGACTAGCGGGGCACGCACAGATACGCAGTATTTT
>NA|TRBV3-1|TRBJ2-1|once
CASSQWASLSNEQFF
TGTGCCAGCAGCCAATGGGCTAGCTTGAGCAATGAGCAGTTCTTC
>NA|TRBV7-9|TRBJ2-2|NA
CASSQNRAGTGELFF
TGTGCCAGCAGCCAAAACCGAGCGGGCACCGGGGAGCTGTTTTTT
>TRBD1|TRBV18|TRBJ2-1|few
CASSPPLGTGYNEQFF
TGTGCCAGCTCACCACCACTCGGGACAGGGTACAATGAGCAGTTCTTC
>TRBD1|TRBV20-1|TRBJ1-6|few
CSSLTGAVNSPLHF
TGCAGTTCCTTAACAGGGGCGGTGAATTCACCCCTCCACTTT
>TRBD1|TRBV12-3/TRBV12-4|TRBJ1-5|NA
CASSTTGGGQPQHF
TGTGCCAGCAGTACCACAGGGGGTGGACAGCCCCAGCATTTT
>NA|TRBV5-1|TRBJ2-4|many
CASSLPTAKNIQYF
TGCGCCAGCAGCTTGCCTACGGCGAAAAACATTCAGTACTTC
>TRBD2|TRBV12-3/TRBV12-4|TRBJ2-1|few
CASSSRTSGGAHEQFF
TGTGCCAGCAGTTCAAGGACTAGCGGGGGGGCACATGAGCAGTTCTTC
>NA|TRBV4-2|TRBJ1-4|NA
CASSQVGGSEKLFF
TGTGCCAGCAGCCAAGTTGGGGGGAGCGAAAAACTGTTTTTT